A single sample gave rise to the 28 T cell receptor beta chains below, sequenced in a study of cytomegalovirus exposure and HLA in healthy donors. Sequencing used immunoSEQ multiplex PCR; TCRdb keeps in-frame clones, though not all of them. This table has about 360,000 clones, more than 80% appearing once. The sample was PBMCs. These TCRs come from a woman younger than 35 in good health and CMV-seronegative.

Here the CDR3 reads CASSSQGNGYTF. As DNA, the CDR3 is TGTGCCAGCAGTTCCCAGGGTAACGGCTACACCTTC. The V gene is TRBV28, the J gene TRBJ1-2, with D possibly TRBD1 on 5 matching bases. The germline V gene has CDR1 MDHEN and CDR2 SYDVKM. CDR3 size: 12 residues. V lost 4 bases and J lost 8, with 11 bases in between.

This chain links TRBV6-6 with TRBJ1-5, with TRBD1 matching over 8 bases. Germline V gives CDR1 MNHNY, CDR2 SVGAGI (reference sequence). V was clipped by 0 bases and J by 9 bases; unmatched bases: 4. This CDR3 comprises 14 residues. CDR3 in DNA: TGTGCCAGCAGTTACTCGCACCAGGGGGCGCCCCAGCATTTT. Protein sequence: CASSYSHQGAPQHF.

The chain links TRBV29-1 to TRBJ1-2, with TRBD1 identical over 9 bases. The CDR3 is 15 amino acids. J lost 4 bases, V lost 0 bases, and 6 bases had no gene match. Per germline, CDR1 SQVTM and CDR2 ANQGSEA. CDR3 region: CSVEEGDRVIYGYTF. CDR3 nucleotides: TGCAGCGTTGAAGAGGGGGACAGGGTAATCTATGGCTACACCTTC. The whole variable domain, filled in from reference TRBV29-1 and TRBJ1-2, reads SAVISQKPSRDICQRGTSLTIQCQVDSQVTMMFWYRQQPGQSLTLIATANQGSEATYESGFVIDKFPISRPNLTFSTLTVSNMSPEDSSIYLCSVEEGDRVIYGYTFGSGTRLTVV.

This chain uses TRBV7-8 with TRBJ1-2, with D hard to call. Germline V CDR1 and CDR2: SGHVS, FQNEAQ. V lost 5 bases and J lost 4, with 14 bases in between. The CDR3 extends over 14 amino acids. The CDR3 nucleotides read TGTGCCAGCAGCCTCGGCGGCCTAGGCTATGGCTACACCTTC. Protein product: CASSLGGLGYGYTF.

This sequence joins TRBV15 and TRBJ2-7, with TRBD1 matching 7 bases. The germline V gene has CDR1 LNHNV and CDR2 YYDKDF (reference sequence). The CDR3 runs to 14 residues. J lost 7 bases, V lost 2 bases, and 8 bases had no gene match. CDR3 region: CATSRIQGLGEQYF. The CDR3 DNA reads TGTGCCACCAGCAGAATACAGGGGCTGGGGGAGCAGTACTTC.

This chain uses TRBV7-9 with TRBJ2-5; tentative D call: TRBD1 (6 bases). Trimming cost V 2 bases and J 2 bases, with 9 bases left between them. In germline, CDR1 is SEHNR, CDR2 FQNEAQ (reference sequence). CDR3 length equals 14 residues. The CDR3 DNA sequence: TGTGCCAGCAGCTTACGGACAGAGCAAGAGACCCAGTACTTC. It specifies CASSLRTEQETQYF.

V usage is TRBV2 and J usage is TRBJ2-1; 11 nucleotides agree with TRBD2. The CDR3 is made up of 15 amino acids. V shed 3 bases and J 7 bases; nucleotides not matched to a gene: 5. Germline assignment: CDR1 SNHLY and CDR2 FYNNEI. Here the CDR3 DNA reads TGTGCCAGCAGTGATGTAGCGGGGGGGCGGAATGAGCAGTTCTTC. Residues: CASSDVAGGRNEQFF. The variable domain in full, completed from reference TRBV2 and TRBJ2-1, reads EPEVTQTPSHQVTQMGQEVILRCVPISNHLYFYWYRQILGQKVEFLVSFYNNEISEKSEIFDDQFSVERPDGSNFTLKIRSTKLEDSAMYFCASSDVAGGRNEQFFGPGTRLTVL.

V usage is TRBV5-4 and J usage is TRBJ1-2; no firm D call. V lost 0 bases, J lost 4 bases, and 13 bases lay in between. Looked up from germline, CDR1 is SGHNT and CDR2 is YYREEE (reference sequence). This CDR3 region has 15 residues. CDR3 loop: CASSLGGGGLYGYTF. In DNA form, the CDR3 reads TGTGCCAGCAGCTTGGGGGGTGGAGGGCTCTATGGCTACACCTTC.

In its sample, this clone was seen once. This chain connects TRBV28 to TRBJ2-7; TRBD1 agrees at 7 bases. The CDR3 spans 13 residues. Germline V gives CDR1 MDHEN, CDR2 SYDVKM. Losses at the gene ends were 10 bases for V and 5 bases for J; bases not matched to a gene: 11. CDR3 DNA: TGTGCCATCTCCAATTCCAGGGGGAACGAGCAGTACTTC. This translates into CAISNSRGNEQYF.

V gene TRBV18 combines with J gene TRBJ1-6; TRBD1 matches 8 bases. From germline, CDR1 is KGHSH and CDR2 LQKENI. The V segment lost 3 bases and the J segment 10 bases; nucleotides outside the gene matches: 5. The CDR3 totals 14 residues. Here the CDR3 reads CASSPAGGGSPLHF. The CDR3 coding sequence is TGTGCCAGCTCACCTGCAGGGGGCGGATCACCCCTCCACTTT.

This CDR3 reads CASRFIGRYQPQHF. The CDR3 DNA follows: TGTGCCAGTAGGTTTATAGGGAGGTATCAGCCCCAGCATTTT. The gene calls are TRBV19 and TRBJ1-5; D unclear. Trimming took off 6 bases at V and 5 bases at J, with 14 bases between the two ends. The CDR3 contains 14 residues. Germline CDR1 is LNHDA and CDR2 is SQIVND (reference sequence). Full variable domain (outside the CDR3, taken from reference TRBV19 and TRBJ1-5): DGGITQSPKYLFRKEGQNVTLSCEQNLNHDAMYWYRQDPGQGLRLIYYSQIVNDFQKGDIAEGYSVSREKKESFPLTVTSAQKNPTAFYLCASRFIGRYQPQHFGDGTRLSIL.

The chain uses TRBV9 and TRBJ2-7; TRBD1 is a possible D gene (5 bases). V lost 3 bases and J lost 2, with 15 bases in between. CDR1 is SGDLS and CDR2 is YYNGEE in the germline V gene. This CDR3 contains 15 residues. The CDR3 sequence: CASSGSTLGAYEQYF. The CDR3 nucleotides read TGTGCCAGCAGCGGGAGCACCCTAGGGGCCTACGAGCAGTACTTC.

The rearrangement uses TRBV10-3 and TRBJ2-1, with 9 bases identical to TRBD2. The CDR3 spans 16 residues. V dropped 2 bases and J dropped 2; count of bases not matched to a gene: 4. In germline, CDR1 is ENHRY, CDR2 SYGVKD. CDR3: CAISEPSGGTYNEQFF. In DNA form, the CDR3 reads TGTGCCATCAGTGAGCCCAGCGGGGGGACCTACAATGAGCAGTTCTTC.

The chain carries TRBV6-5 and TRBJ2-5; 10 nucleotides align to TRBD1. Per the germline V gene, CDR1 is MNHEY and CDR2 is SVGAGI. V lost 4 bases, J lost 9 bases, and 11 bases stayed unmatched. CDR3 length equals 15 residues. CDR3 protein: CASSSPTGGKGAQYF. CDR3 nucleotides: TGTGCCAGCAGTTCCCCGACAGGGGGCAAAGGGGCCCAGTACTTC.

The V call is TRBV10-2, the J call TRBJ1-2; D is possibly TRBD1 (5 bases). Germline V lookup: CDR1 WSHSY, CDR2 SAAADI. This CDR3 has 13 amino acids. V was shortened by 1 base and J by 8 bases, with 11 bases between the two germline ends. The CDR3 protein is CASSEFGGDGYTF. In DNA form, the CDR3 reads TGCGCCAGCAGTGAGTTTGGAGGGGACGGCTACACCTTC.

The chain joins TRBV2 to TRBJ1-3; 8 bases map to TRBD1. Germline trimming cut 5 bases from V and 2 bases from J; bases unmatched to any gene: 2. CDR1 is SNHLY, CDR2 FYNNEI, per germline. The CDR3 sequence is 14 residues long. CDR3 sequence: CASSRGQAGNTIYF. CDR3 DNA: TGTGCCAGCAGTAGGGGACAGGCTGGAAACACCATATATTTT. Variable domain in full (rest from reference TRBV2 and TRBJ1-3): EPEVTQTPSHQVTQMGQEVILRCVPISNHLYFYWYRQILGQKVEFLVSFYNNEISEKSEIFDDQFSVERPDGSNFTLKIRSTKLEDSAMYFCASSRGQAGNTIYFGEGSWLTVV.

The V call is TRBV7-9, the J call TRBJ2-1; 7 bases agree with TRBD2. This CDR3 is built from 14 residues. Trimming removed 1 base from V and 4 bases from J; junction bases left unmatched: 1. Germline-derived CDR1 and CDR2 are SEHNR and FQNEAQ (reference sequence). The CDR3 sequence is CASSLEAGYNEQFF. The CDR3 DNA reads as TGTGCCAGCAGCTTAGAAGCGGGGTACAATGAGCAGTTCTTC.

This chain connects TRBV11-3 to TRBJ2-1; the match to TRBD2 covers 7 bases. V shed 6 bases and J 0 bases; nucleotides not matched to a gene: 8. The CDR3 spans 16 residues. Germline V gene sequence: CDR1 SGHNT, CDR2 YENEEA. Written as DNA, the CDR3 is TGTGCCAGCAGTTACGGGGAGGGTTCCTCCTACAATGAGCAGTTCTTC. Its protein is CASSYGEGSSYNEQFF. The full variable domain, completed using reference TRBV11-3 and TRBJ2-1, is EAGVVQSPRYKIIEKKQPVAFWCNPISGHNTLYWYLQNLGQGPELLIRYENEEAVDDSQLPKDRFSAERLKGVDSTLKIQPAELGDSAVYLCASSYGEGSSYNEQFFGPGTRLTVL.

The V call is TRBV5-6, the J call TRBJ2-7; TRBD2 matches 12 bases. The CDR3 sequence is 15 residues long. Trimming at V came to 4 bases and at J to 3 bases, leaving 5 bases not matched to a gene. CDR1 SGHDT and CDR2 YYEEEE come from the germline V gene. This CDR3 reads CASSAGLAGIYEQYF. CDR3 in DNA: TGTGCCAGCAGCGCCGGACTAGCGGGGATCTACGAGCAGTACTTC.

CDR3 residues: CASSTGLAGGPETTDTQYF. The CDR3, as DNA: TGCGCCAGCAGCACAGGACTAGCGGGGGGTCCTGAAACCACAGATACGCAGTATTTT. The chain has TRBV5-1 and TRBJ2-3, with 14 bases matching TRBD2. This CDR3 is 19 amino acids long. Germline V lookup: CDR1 SGHRS, CDR2 YFSETQ. V was pared by 4 bases and J by 2 bases, with 12 bases of the junction left unmatched.

The V gene is TRBV23-1, the J gene TRBJ2-7, with a weak D call TRBD2 (6 bases). TRBV23-1 is an ORF; its function is uncertain. This CDR3 spans 14 amino acids. V was pared by 1 base and J by 3 bases, with 10 bases between. CDR3 bases: TGCGCCAGCAGTCAATTGGGGGGTGTCTACGAGCAGTACTTC. This codes for CASSQLGGVYEQYF.

The genes are TRBV5-1 and TRBJ1-1, with D perhaps matching TRBD1 (6 bases). The germline V and J ends were trimmed by 0 bases and 1 base, with 31 bases remaining between them. This CDR3 contains 22 residues. Germline CDR1 and CDR2: SGHRS and YFSETQ. The CDR3 DNA follows: TGCGCCAGCAGCTTGGACGGACAGTACGGCATTAGGCCCCATAACGAGAACACTGAAGCTTTCTTT. This sequence encodes CASSLDGQYGIRPHNENTEAFF.

CDR3 in amino acids: CASSYRDRGNYGYTF. Written as DNA, the CDR3 is TGTGCCAGCAGTTACAGGGACAGGGGTAACTATGGCTACACCTTC. J is TRBJ1-2 and V is TRBV6-5; 10 bases are shared with TRBD1. This CDR3 contains 15 residues. CDR1 and CDR2 from the germline V gene are MNHEY and SVGAGI. Trimming at V came to 2 bases and at J to 1 base, leaving 1 base not matched to a gene.

The chain uses TRBV9 and TRBJ2-2; TRBD2 aligns across 11 bases. Losses at the gene ends were 5 bases for V and 7 bases for J; bases not matched to a gene: 10. The V gene's germline CDR1 is SGDLS and CDR2 YYNGEE. The CDR3 has 16 residues. CDR3 sequence (DNA): TGTGCCAGCAGTGGTACTAGCGGGAGTCCTAACGGGGAGCTGTTTTTT. The encoded protein is CASSGTSGSPNGELFF. Full variable domain (rest looked up from reference TRBV9 and TRBJ2-2): DSGVTQTPKHLITATGQRVTLRCSPRSGDLSVYWYQQSLDQGLQFLIQYYNGEERAKGNILERFSAQQFPDLHSELNLSSLELGDSALYFCASSGTSGSPNGELFFGEGSRLTVL.

The sample holds one count of this clone. This chain uses TRBV6-5 with TRBJ2-7; 8 positions match TRBD1. V shed 0 bases, J shed 3 bases, and the junction held 1 base outside the gene matches. CDR1 and CDR2 from the germline V gene are MNHEY and SVGAGI. The CDR3 loop spans 14 amino acids. In nucleotides, the CDR3 is TGTGCCAGCAGTTACTCGGACAGGGACTACGAGCAGTACTTC. This sequence encodes CASSYSDRDYEQYF.

This clone has just a few counts. V and J are TRBV19 and TRBJ1-2; D gene unclear. The CDR3 contains 12 residues. Germline CDR1 is LNHDA and CDR2 is SQIVND (reference sequence). The ends were cut back, 7 bases at V and 3 bases at J, with 9 bases in the middle. For the CDR3, the DNA is TGTGCCAGTACCGCCCGGGACTATGGCTACACCTTC. This sequence encodes CASTARDYGYTF. The full variable domain, its missing parts supplied by reference TRBV19 and TRBJ1-2, is DGGITQSPKYLFRKEGQNVTLSCEQNLNHDAMYWYRQDPGQGLRLIYYSQIVNDFQKGDIAEGYSVSREKKESFPLTVTSAQKNPTAFYLCASTARDYGYTFGSGTRLTVV.

The chain employs TRBV29-1 and TRBJ2-3; 7 bases line up with TRBD2. The germline V gene has CDR1 SQVTM and CDR2 ANQGSEA. The CDR3 spans 15 residues. J lost 2 bases, V lost 6 bases, and 11 bases had no gene match. CDR3 region: CSVRHGGGYTDTQYF. In DNA, the CDR3 is TGCAGCGTCCGCCACGGGGGAGGGTACACAGATACGCAGTATTTT.

The V gene is TRBV27, the J gene TRBJ1-6; 7 nucleotides line up with TRBD1. Trimming removed 2 bases from V and 14 bases from J; junction bases left unmatched: 9. CDR1 is MNHEY and CDR2 is SMNVEV in the germline V gene (reference sequence). This CDR3 is 14 amino acids long. The CDR3 sequence: CASSLPGQFQALHF. CDR3 nucleotides: TGTGCCAGCAGTTTACCGGGACAGTTTCAAGCCCTCCACTTT.